This T cell receptor (beta chain) was recorded in a study of CD8+CD57+ T cells in acquired aplastic anemia. The use of genomic DNA as template underpinned the TCR beta VDJ and CDR3 profiling. TCRdb used MiXCR to reprocess the reads, holding one entry per CDR3 protein. Seen here are 250,000 to 300,000 distinct CDR3 sequences, roughly 53% observed once, and the top ten hold approximately 1.3%. Sequencing involved patients with CD8+CD57+ cell expansion previously shown by flow cytometry. All patients had severe acquired aplastic anemia. V lost 3 bases, J lost 10 bases, and 11 bases lay in between. The CDR3 sequence is 12 residues long. The V gene's germline CDR1 is SGHTA and CDR2 FQGNSA.

The sequence was collected from a human donor with aplastic anemia. The sample comprised sorted CD4+, CD8+, or CD8+CD57+ T cells (not recorded which) from PBMCs. The chain joins TRBV7-2 to TRBJ2-3; D is unclear. The CDR3 loop reads CASSLGQSAQYF. Here the CDR3 DNA reads TGTGCCAGCAGCTTGGGCCAGAGTGCGCAGTATTTT. Full variable domain (rest looked up from reference TRBV7-2 and TRBJ2-3): GAGVSQSPSNKVTEKGKDVELRCDPISGHTALYWYRQSLGQGLEFLIYFQGNSAPDKSGLPSDRFSAERTGGSVSTLTIQRTQQEDSAVYLCASSLGQSAQYFGPGTRLTVL.